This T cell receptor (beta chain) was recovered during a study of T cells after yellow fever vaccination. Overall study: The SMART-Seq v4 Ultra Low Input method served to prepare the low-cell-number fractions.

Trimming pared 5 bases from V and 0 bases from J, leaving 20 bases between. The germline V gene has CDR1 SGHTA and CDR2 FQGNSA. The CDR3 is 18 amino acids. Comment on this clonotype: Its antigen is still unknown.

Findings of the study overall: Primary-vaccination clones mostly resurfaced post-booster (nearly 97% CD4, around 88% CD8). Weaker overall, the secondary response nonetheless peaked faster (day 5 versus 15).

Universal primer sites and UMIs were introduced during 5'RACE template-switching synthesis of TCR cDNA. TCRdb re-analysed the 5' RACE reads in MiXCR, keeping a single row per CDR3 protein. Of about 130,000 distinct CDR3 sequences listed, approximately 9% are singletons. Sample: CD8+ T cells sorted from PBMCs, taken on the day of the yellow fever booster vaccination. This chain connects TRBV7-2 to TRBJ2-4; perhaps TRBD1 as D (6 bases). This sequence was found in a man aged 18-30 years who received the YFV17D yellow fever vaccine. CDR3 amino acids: CASSPHPQGFLAKNIQYF. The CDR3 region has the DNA TGTGCCAGCAGCCCTCATCCCCAGGGGTTTCTAGCCAAAAACATTCAGTACTTC.